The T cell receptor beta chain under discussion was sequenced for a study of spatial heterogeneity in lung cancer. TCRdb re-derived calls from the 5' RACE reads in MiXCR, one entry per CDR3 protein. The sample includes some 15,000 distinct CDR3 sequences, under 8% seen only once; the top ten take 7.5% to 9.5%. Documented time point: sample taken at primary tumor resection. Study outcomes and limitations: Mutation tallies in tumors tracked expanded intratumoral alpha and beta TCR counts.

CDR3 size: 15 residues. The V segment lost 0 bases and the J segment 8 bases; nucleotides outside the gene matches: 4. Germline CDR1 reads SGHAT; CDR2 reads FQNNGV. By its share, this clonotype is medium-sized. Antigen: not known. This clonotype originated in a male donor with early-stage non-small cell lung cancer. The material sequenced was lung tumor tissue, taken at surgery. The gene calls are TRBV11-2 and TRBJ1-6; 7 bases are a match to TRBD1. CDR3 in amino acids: CASSLEGGRDSPLHF. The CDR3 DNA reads TGTGCCAGCAGCTTAGAAGGGGGCAGGGATTCACCCCTCCACTTT.